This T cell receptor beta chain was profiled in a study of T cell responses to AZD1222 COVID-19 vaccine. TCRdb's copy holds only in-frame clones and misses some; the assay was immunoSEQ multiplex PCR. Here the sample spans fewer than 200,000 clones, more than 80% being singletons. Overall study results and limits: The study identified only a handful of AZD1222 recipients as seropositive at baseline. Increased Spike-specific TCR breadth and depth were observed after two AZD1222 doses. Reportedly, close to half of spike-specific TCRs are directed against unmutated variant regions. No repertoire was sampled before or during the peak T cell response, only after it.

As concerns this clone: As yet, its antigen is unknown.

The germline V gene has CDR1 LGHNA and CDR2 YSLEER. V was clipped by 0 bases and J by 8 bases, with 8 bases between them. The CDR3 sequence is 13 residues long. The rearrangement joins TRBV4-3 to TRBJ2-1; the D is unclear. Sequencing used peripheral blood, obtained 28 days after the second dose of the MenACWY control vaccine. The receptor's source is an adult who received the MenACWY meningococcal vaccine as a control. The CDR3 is CASSQEDGHEQFF. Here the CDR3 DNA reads TGCGCCAGCAGCCAAGAGGACGGTCATGAGCAGTTCTTC.